These 21 T cell receptor beta chains originate from one sample sequenced in a study of cytomegalovirus exposure and HLA in healthy donors. The PCR ran on 60 Vbeta and 13 Jbeta primers. Repertoires were generated with immunoSEQ multiplex PCR, while TCRdb's copy carries only in-frame clones and drops some. The data hold under 200,000 clones, with 70% to 80% observed a single time. Sequencing used PBMCs. The source is a man in his forties in good health and CMV-seronegative.

CDR3 residues: CASSFRDREQPQHF. CDR3 sequence (DNA): TGCGCCAGCAGTTTCAGGGACAGGGAACAGCCCCAGCATTTT. The J gene is TRBJ1-5, the V gene TRBV10-1, with TRBD1 matching over 9 bases. V lost 5 bases, J lost 7 bases, and 6 bases stayed unmatched. Germline V gives CDR1 WNHNN, CDR2 SYGVQD (reference sequence). The CDR3 contains 14 residues.

The chain links TRBV13 to TRBJ1-5; D remains unclear. V lost 4 bases and J lost 4, with 8 bases in between. CDR3 length: 13 amino acids. CDR1 and CDR2 (germline): PRHDT, FYEKMQ (reference sequence). The CDR3 is CASSSGPNQPQHF. The CDR3 region has the DNA TGTGCCAGCAGCTCTGGCCCAAATCAGCCCCAGCATTTT.

This clone was seen just once. The V and J genes are TRBV29-1 and TRBJ1-2, with TRBD1 matching over 7 bases. The CDR3 consists of 13 residues. Unmatched junction bases numbered 4, after V lost 6 bases and J lost 0 bases. Looked up from germline, CDR1 is SQVTM and CDR2 is ANQGSEA. CDR3: CSVHTGANYGYTF. CDR3 DNA sequence: TGCAGCGTCCATACAGGGGCTAACTATGGCTACACCTTC.

This chain uses TRBV7-2 with TRBJ2-5; D is possibly TRBD2 (6 bases). The V end was cut by 5 bases, the J end by 2 bases, with 12 bases between. The germline V gene has CDR1 SGHTA and CDR2 FQGNSA. CDR3 size: 14 residues. The CDR3 loop reads CASSPGSPQETQYF. In DNA, the CDR3 is TGTGCCAGCAGCCCCGGGAGTCCACAAGAGACCCAGTACTTC.

The genes are TRBV19 and TRBJ1-1; D is unclear. Germline CDR1 LNHDA, CDR2 SQIVND (reference sequence). The V end lost 6 bases, the J end lost 1 base, and 6 bases lay between the germline ends. The CDR3 length is 12 residues. CDR3 amino acids: CASREWNTEAFF. The CDR3 nucleotides are TGTGCCAGTAGGGAGTGGAACACTGAAGCTTTCTTT.

The chain joins TRBV7-9 to TRBJ2-1, with D possibly being TRBD2 (6 bases). The CDR3 is made up of 14 amino acids. Germline CDR1 reads SEHNR; CDR2 reads FQNEAQ (reference sequence). The ends were cut back, 0 bases at V and 4 bases at J, with 7 bases in the middle. In nucleotides, the CDR3 is TGTGCCAGCAGCTTAGCGGGGACTTACAATGAGCAGTTCTTC. Translated, it gives CASSLAGTYNEQFF.

The chain has TRBV11-2 and TRBJ2-3; D gene ambiguous. The ends were cut back, 5 bases at V and 2 bases at J, with 14 bases in the middle. Germline CDR1 and CDR2: SGHAT and FQNNGV. The CDR3 runs to 15 residues. The CDR3 region has the DNA TGTGCCAGCAGCCCGAGAATCAAATCCACAGATACGCAGTATTTT. Protein product: CASSPRIKSTDTQYF. The variable domain in full, with the rest retrieved from reference TRBV11-2 and TRBJ2-3, is EAGVAQSPRYKIIEKRQSVAFWCNPISGHATLYWYQQILGQGPKLLIQFQNNGVVDDSQLPKDRFSAERLKGVDSTLKIQPAKLEDSAVYLCASSPRIKSTDTQYFGPGTRLTVL.

The chain combines TRBV4-2 with TRBJ1-6; tentative D call: TRBD1 (6 bases). Germline V gives CDR1 LGHNA, CDR2 YNFKEQ. Trimming pared 4 bases from V and 8 bases from J, leaving 12 bases between. The CDR3 is 14 amino acids. For the CDR3, the DNA is TGTGCCAGCAGCCCCACAGGGCCCCATTCACCCCTCCACTTT. Amino acid sequence: CASSPTGPHSPLHF.

This chain connects TRBV2 to TRBJ1-1; no definite D call. V lost 8 bases, J lost 1 base, and 11 bases lay in between. The CDR3 consists of 13 residues. From germline, CDR1 is SNHLY and CDR2 FYNNEI. CDR3 amino acids: CASRLQPNTEAFF. CDR3 DNA sequence: TGTGCCAGCCGACTCCAACCGAACACTGAAGCTTTCTTT. The full variable domain, rest sourced from reference TRBV2 and TRBJ1-1, is EPEVTQTPSHQVTQMGQEVILRCVPISNHLYFYWYRQILGQKVEFLVSFYNNEISEKSEIFDDQFSVERPDGSNFTLKIRSTKLEDSAMYFCASRLQPNTEAFFGQGTRLTVV.

J is TRBJ2-7 and V is TRBV7-9, with D perhaps TRBD1 (5 bases). CDR3 length equals 12 residues. The germline V gene encodes CDR1 SEHNR and CDR2 FQNEAQ (reference sequence). The V gene lost 5 bases and the J gene lost 6 bases, with 11 bases spanning the gap. The CDR3 loop is CASSVTGREQYF. The CDR3 DNA sequence: TGTGCCAGCAGCGTTACAGGTCGCGAGCAGTACTTC.

This clone was seen once. V gene TRBV30 combines with J gene TRBJ2-3; no firm D call. This CDR3 has 13 residues. V was pared by 1 base and J by 1 base, with 6 bases between. In germline, CDR1 is GTSNPN, CDR2 SVGIG (reference sequence). In DNA, the CDR3 is TGTGCCTGGAGTGGTGGAGGCACAGATACGCAGTATTTT. Encoded protein: CAWSGGGTDTQYF.

The rearrangement links TRBV9 to TRBJ1-1; weak D call: TRBD1 (5 bases). CDR3 length: 15 residues. V was shortened by 0 bases and J by 5 bases, with 14 bases between the two germline ends. Germline CDR1 reads SGDLS; CDR2 reads YYNGEE. The CDR3 region is CASSVVAAKGTEAFF. The CDR3 DNA is TGTGCCAGCAGCGTAGTGGCAGCCAAGGGGACTGAAGCTTTCTTT.

This clone has just a few counts. The chain employs TRBV27 and TRBJ1-2; 9 bases line up with TRBD1. Germline CDR1 and CDR2: MNHEY and SMNVEV (reference sequence). This CDR3 contains 15 residues. The V segment lost 4 bases and the J segment 4 bases; nucleotides outside the gene matches: 7. The CDR3 region is CASSWTGDGFYGYTF. CDR3 DNA: TGTGCCAGCAGTTGGACAGGGGATGGGTTCTATGGCTACACCTTC.

This clone was found a few times. The chain carries TRBV4-3 and TRBJ1-2; perhaps TRBD1 as D (5 bases). The CDR3 runs 15 residues. Germline V gives CDR1 LGHNA, CDR2 YSLEER. V lost 1 base and J lost 5, with 14 bases in between. In DNA form, the CDR3 reads TGCGCCAGCAGCCAAGGAGGGGCGGGGAAGTATGGCTACACCTTC. This translates into CASSQGGAGKYGYTF.

This clone was seen once. The chain couples TRBV28 to TRBJ2-2, with D maybe TRBD2 (7 bases). CDR1 is MDHEN, CDR2 SYDVKM, per germline. Trimming removed 3 bases from V and 3 bases from J, with 11 bases in between. The CDR3 sequence is 15 residues long. The CDR3 DNA reads TGTGCCAGCAGTTTTCGGGGGGCGTACACCGGGGAGCTGTTTTTT. As protein: CASSFRGAYTGELFF.

Comments on this clone: The sample has other DNA sequences that encode this CDR3 too. CDR3 coding DNA: TGTGCCAGCAGTTTACAGGGCGCCTACGAGCAGTACTTC. It yields the protein CASSLQGAYEQYF. This chain joins TRBV27 and TRBJ2-5; D perhaps matches TRBD1 (5 bases). Judging by the DNA end, TRBJ2-7 fits better; the J call may be wrong. The CDR3 contains 13 residues. Germline lookup yields CDR1 MNHEY and CDR2 SMNVEV (reference sequence).

This chain connects TRBV7-2 to TRBJ2-6, with D possibly matching TRBD2 (5 bases). V lost 2 bases and J lost 4, with 12 bases in between. CDR1 is SGHTA, CDR2 FQGNSA, per germline. The CDR3 runs 16 residues. The CDR3 coding sequence is TGTGCCAGCAGCTTAAATGAGGGTTTAGGGGCCAACGTCCTGACTTTC. This sequence encodes CASSLNEGLGANVLTF. Full variable domain (missing parts from reference TRBV7-2 and TRBJ2-6): GAGVSQSPSNKVTEKGKDVELRCDPISGHTALYWYRQSLGQGLEFLIYFQGNSAPDKSGLPSDRFSAERTGGSVSTLTIQRTQQEDSAVYLCASSLNEGLGANVLTFGAGSRLTVL.

This chain uses TRBV2 with TRBJ2-7; perhaps TRBD1 as D (6 bases). V shed 6 bases and J shed 3 bases, with 18 bases lying between them. Germline CDR1 reads SNHLY; CDR2 reads FYNNEI. The CDR3 runs to 15 residues. CDR3 sequence (DNA): TGTGCCAGCAGCCCCTTTCTGGACAGAGGCTACGAGCAGTACTTC. Translated, it gives CASSPFLDRGYEQYF.

The J gene is TRBJ2-1, the V gene TRBV11-3, with 11 bases lining up with TRBD2. J gave up 7 bases and V 4 bases, and 9 bases lay outside the gene matches. CDR1 and CDR2 (germline): SGHNT, YENEEA. The CDR3 has 16 residues. The CDR3 DNA follows: TGTGCCAGCAGCTCATTCACTAGCGGGGGAGGGAATGAGCAGTTCTTC. It encodes CASSSFTSGGGNEQFF.

The genes are TRBV14 and TRBJ2-3; 10 nucleotides line up with TRBD2. Trimming cost V 2 bases and J 0 bases; bases outside gene matches: 8. The germline V gene has CDR1 SGHDN and CDR2 FVKESK. This CDR3 is built from 18 residues. The DNA for the CDR3 is TGTGCCAGCAGCCAACGAAGACTAGCGGGTACTAGCACAGATACGCAGTATTTT. This codes for CASSQRRLAGTSTDTQYF.

This clone was observed a single time. Other DNA sequences in the same sample also yield this CDR3. The chain has TRBV4-1 and TRBJ2-6; D possibly corresponds to TRBD1 (5 bases). This CDR3 contains 17 residues. Germline CDR1 reads MGHRA; CDR2 reads YSYEKL. V lost 4 bases to trimming and J lost 0 bases, with 13 bases between them. Written as DNA, the CDR3 is TGCGCCAGCAGCCTGGGGCCAGGCGACTCTGGGGCCAACGTCCTGACTTTC. Its protein is CASSLGPGDSGANVLTF.